The 17 T cell receptor beta chains below all came from one sample that was sequenced in a study of blood T cell repertoires in COVID-19. Sequencing used immunoSEQ multiplex PCR; TCRdb keeps in-frame clones, though not all of them. The repertoire has about 410,000 clones, approximately 91% of them found once; the top ten carry about 1.4%. Sequencing was done on a sample of peripheral blood. The receptors come from a woman between 40 and 50 years old with COVID-19, enrolled during active disease.

The gene calls are TRBV27 and TRBJ2-7; 7 nucleotides match TRBD1. This CDR3 is built from 14 residues. With 5 bases clipped from V and 3 bases from J, the junction kept 7 bases outside the gene matches. CDR1 is MNHEY and CDR2 is SMNVEV in the germline V gene (reference sequence). The CDR3 loop reads CASSPRGYLYEQYF. In DNA, the CDR3 is TGTGCCAGCAGTCCCAGGGGGTATCTCTACGAGCAGTACTTC.

The table lists this clone with a count of one. CDR3: CSVEGQNSYNEQFF. CDR3 DNA: TGCAGCGTTGAGGGACAGAATTCCTACAATGAGCAGTTCTTC. The J gene is TRBJ2-1, the V gene TRBV29-1, with 7 bases identical to TRBD1. Germline V gives CDR1 SQVTM, CDR2 ANQGSEA. CDR3 length equals 14 residues. Unmatched junction bases numbered 3, after V lost 3 bases and J lost 1 base.

The chain employs TRBV9 and TRBJ2-7; possibly TRBD2 for D (6 bases). CDR3 length: 15 residues. Trimming removed 4 bases at V and 6 bases at J, with 20 bases between. In germline, CDR1 is SGDLS, CDR2 YYNGEE. CDR3 region: CASSLRDDRSSEQYF. The CDR3 nucleotides are TGTGCCAGCAGCTTGCGGGACGACCGGTCTTCCGAGCAGTACTTC. Full variable domain (rest looked up from reference TRBV9 and TRBJ2-7): DSGVTQTPKHLITATGQRVTLRCSPRSGDLSVYWYQQSLDQGLQFLIQYYNGEERAKGNILERFSAQQFPDLHSELNLSSLELGDSALYFCASSLRDDRSSEQYFGPGTRLTVT.

Only one count was recorded for this clone. The CDR3 protein is CASSRDRMNTEAFF. CDR3 coding DNA: TGTGCCAGCAGTCGTGACAGGATGAACACTGAAGCTTTCTTT. The V and J genes are TRBV5-5 and TRBJ1-1, with D possibly being TRBD1 (6 bases). This CDR3 has 14 amino acids. V was cut by 5 bases and J by 0 bases, with 11 bases left in between. CDR1 is SGHKS and CDR2 is YYEKEE in the germline V gene (reference sequence).

Only a few counts were recorded for this clone. This chain uses TRBV5-4 with TRBJ2-2; 8 positions match TRBD2. CDR1 and CDR2 (germline): SGHNT, YYREEE (reference sequence). This CDR3 is built from 16 residues. J lost 4 bases, V lost 7 bases, and 12 bases had no gene match. The CDR3 nucleotides are TGTGCCAGCCTCAGCGGGAGTAAAGCTAGCACCGGGGAGCTGTTTTTT. As protein: CASLSGSKASTGELFF.

The J gene is TRBJ1-5, the V gene TRBV10-3, with D perhaps matching TRBD1 (5 bases). Trimming took 6 bases from V and 0 from J, leaving 15 bases between them. The germline V gene has CDR1 ENHRY and CDR2 SYGVKD. This CDR3 region has 16 residues. The CDR3 here is CAISQAGGPSNQPQHF. CDR3 DNA sequence: TGTGCCATCAGCCAGGCGGGGGGACCTAGCAATCAGCCCCAGCATTTT.

The CDR3 DNA is TGTGCCAGCAGTACGGTAGCGGGAGGTCTGGTAAAGCAGTACTTC. This translates into CASSTVAGGLVKQYF. The chain combines TRBV6-6 with TRBJ2-7, with 10 bases aligning to TRBD2. The length of the CDR3 is 15 residues. J gave up 8 bases and V 5 bases, and 12 bases lay outside the gene matches. Germline loops: CDR1 MNHNY, CDR2 SVGAGI (reference sequence).

CDR3 sequence (DNA): TGTGCTAGTGGTTTCTCCGGGGGCACTGAAGCTTTCTTT. It encodes CASGFSGGTEAFF. V usage is TRBV12-5 and J usage is TRBJ1-1; D might be TRBD1 (5 bases). Germline V gene sequence: CDR1 LGHNT, CDR2 FRNRAP. With 3 bases removed from V and 4 bases from J, the gap between germline ends came to 9 bases. This CDR3 is built from 13 residues. The complete variable domain, with remaining parts taken from reference TRBV12-5 and TRBJ1-1, reads DARVTQTPRHKVTEMGQEVTMRCQPILGHNTVFWYRQTMMQGLELLAYFRNRAPLDDSGMPKDRFSAEMPDATLATLKIQPSEPRDSAVYFCASGFSGGTEAFFGQGTRLTVV.

This chain joins TRBV18 and TRBJ1-5; 9 nucleotides align to TRBD1. V was pared by 3 bases and J by 2 bases, with 2 bases of the junction left unmatched. This CDR3 has 15 residues. Germline CDR1 KGHSH, CDR2 LQKENI. CDR3 DNA sequence: TGTGCCAGCTCACCGACAGGGGGGCGCAATCAGCCCCAGCATTTT. The encoded protein is CASSPTGGRNQPQHF.

This clone is categorized as medium-sized. DNA of the CDR3: TGTGCCAGCAATCCGGGAGCCCTGGATGGTGGCTACACCTTC. This encodes CASNPGALDGGYTF. The chain uses TRBV6-5 and TRBJ1-2; D remains unclear. V shed 7 bases and J shed 7 bases, with 19 bases lying between them. Per germline, CDR1 MNHEY and CDR2 SVGAGI. There are 14 residues in the CDR3.

This clone has a single count. This chain uses TRBV7-2 with TRBJ2-7; TRBD2 agrees at 7 bases. The germline CDR1 and CDR2 sequences are SGHTA and FQGNSA. The CDR3 is 15 amino acids. J was trimmed by 4 bases and V by 5 bases; bases with no gene match: 11. The CDR3 sequence is CASSRAGASGYEQYF. In nucleotides, the CDR3 is TGTGCCAGCAGCAGGGCGGGAGCTAGTGGTTACGAGCAGTACTTC.

This rearrangement joins TRBV7-9 to TRBJ1-1; D unclear. The CDR3 runs to 15 residues. Germline V gene lookup returns CDR1 SEHNR and CDR2 FQNEAQ (reference sequence). V was trimmed by 5 bases and J by 4 bases, leaving 17 bases between them. The CDR3 here is CASSRDPGVGTEAFF. DNA of the CDR3: TGTGCCAGCAGCCGAGACCCCGGGGTGGGCACTGAAGCTTTCTTT.

This clone was recorded only once. The chain joins TRBV27 to TRBJ2-5; possible D gene TRBD1, 6 bases. V was clipped by 6 bases and J by 4 bases, with 15 bases between them. This CDR3 is built from 14 residues. Germline-derived CDR1 and CDR2 are MNHEY and SMNVEV (reference sequence). The CDR3 DNA follows: TGTGCCAGCAGCGGTTCGCAGGGGCGAGAGACCCAGTACTTC. Protein sequence: CASSGSQGRETQYF.

This chain connects TRBV5-4 to TRBJ2-3; 10 bases map to TRBD2. Germline lookup yields CDR1 SGHNT and CDR2 YYREEE (reference sequence). The CDR3 is 16 residues long. V shed 4 bases and J 2 bases; nucleotides not matched to a gene: 7. CDR3: CASSPRTSGYTDTQYF. The CDR3 DNA is TGTGCCAGCAGCCCCAGGACTAGCGGATACACAGATACGCAGTATTTT.

V usage is TRBV27 and J usage is TRBJ1-1; TRBD1 aligns across 8 bases. Per the germline V gene, CDR1 is MNHEY and CDR2 is SMNVEV (reference sequence). V was pared by 5 bases and J by 2 bases, with 4 bases of the junction left unmatched. CDR3 length equals 14 residues. Written as DNA, the CDR3 is TGTGCCAGCAGTCCAGGGACAGGCAACACTGAAGCTTTCTTT. As protein: CASSPGTGNTEAFF.

The rearrangement uses TRBV2 and TRBJ1-1; TRBD1 might be the D (5 bases). V lost 9 bases, J lost 0 bases, and 11 bases lay in between. This CDR3 is built from 13 residues. Germline CDR1 SNHLY, CDR2 FYNNEI. The CDR3 nucleotides are TGTGCCAGGACGGACAACATGAACACTGAAGCTTTCTTT. Translated: CARTDNMNTEAFF.

The CDR3 region has the DNA TGTGCCAGTAGTAAGGGAGCTAGGGATACGCAGTATTTT. Translating gives CASSKGARDTQYF. The chain joins TRBV19 to TRBJ2-3, with a possible D match to TRBD2 (5 bases). Trimming removed 4 bases from V and 6 bases from J, with 11 bases in between. The germline V gene has CDR1 LNHDA and CDR2 SQIVND (reference sequence). CDR3 length: 13 amino acids. The full variable domain, in which reference TRBV19 and TRBJ2-3 provide the parts outside the CDR3, is DGGITQSPKYLFRKEGQNVTLSCEQNLNHDAMYWYRQDPGQGLRLIYYSQIVNDFQKGDIAEGYSVSREKKESFPLTVTSAQKNPTAFYLCASSKGARDTQYFGPGTRLTVL.